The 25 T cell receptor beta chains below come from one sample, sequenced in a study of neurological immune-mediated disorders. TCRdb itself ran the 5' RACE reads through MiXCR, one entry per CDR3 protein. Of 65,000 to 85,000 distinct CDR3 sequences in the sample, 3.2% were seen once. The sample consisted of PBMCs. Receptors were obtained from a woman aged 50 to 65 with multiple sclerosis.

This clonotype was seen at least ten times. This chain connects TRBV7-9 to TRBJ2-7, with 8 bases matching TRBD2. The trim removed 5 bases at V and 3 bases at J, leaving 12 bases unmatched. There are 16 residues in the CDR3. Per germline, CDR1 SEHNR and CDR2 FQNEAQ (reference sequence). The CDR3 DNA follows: TGTGCCAGCAGCATCTCCGGAATAGCGGGACACTACGAGCAGTACTTC. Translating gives CASSISGIAGHYEQYF.

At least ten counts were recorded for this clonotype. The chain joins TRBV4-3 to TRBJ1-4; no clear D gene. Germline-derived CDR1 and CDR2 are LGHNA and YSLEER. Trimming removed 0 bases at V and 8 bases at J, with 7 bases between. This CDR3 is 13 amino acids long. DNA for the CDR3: TGCGCCAGCAGCCAAGATTCGGAGGAAAAACTGTTTTTT. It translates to CASSQDSEEKLFF.

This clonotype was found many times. The CDR3 coding sequence is TGTGCCATCAGTGAAAGGTCCCGCCCGGGACAGGGGGTTTACGAGCAGTACTTC. This sequence encodes CAISERSRPGQGVYEQYF. The genes are TRBV10-3 and TRBJ2-7, with 11 bases identical to TRBD1. The CDR3 is 18 amino acids. The trim removed 3 bases at V and 4 bases at J, leaving 14 bases unmatched. Germline CDR1 reads ENHRY; CDR2 reads SYGVKD.

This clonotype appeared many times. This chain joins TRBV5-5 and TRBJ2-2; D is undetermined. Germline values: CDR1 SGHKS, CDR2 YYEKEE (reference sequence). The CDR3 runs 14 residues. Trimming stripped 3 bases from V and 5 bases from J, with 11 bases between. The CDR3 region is CASSSYRNTGELFF. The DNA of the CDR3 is TGTGCCAGCAGCTCCTACAGAAATACCGGGGAGCTGTTTTTT.

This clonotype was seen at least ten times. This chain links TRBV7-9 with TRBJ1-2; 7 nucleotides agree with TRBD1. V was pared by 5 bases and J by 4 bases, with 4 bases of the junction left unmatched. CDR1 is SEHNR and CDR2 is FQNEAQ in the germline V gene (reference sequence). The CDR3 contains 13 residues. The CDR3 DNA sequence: TGTGCCAGCAGCGTCGGACAGGTCTATGGCTACACCTTC. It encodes CASSVGQVYGYTF.

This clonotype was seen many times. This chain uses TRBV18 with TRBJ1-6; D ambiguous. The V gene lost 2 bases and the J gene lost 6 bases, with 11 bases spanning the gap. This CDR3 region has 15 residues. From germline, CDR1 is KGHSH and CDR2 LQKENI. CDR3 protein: CASSPSSGINSPLHF. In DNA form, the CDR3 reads TGTGCCAGCTCACCATCTTCAGGAATTAATTCACCCCTCCACTTT.

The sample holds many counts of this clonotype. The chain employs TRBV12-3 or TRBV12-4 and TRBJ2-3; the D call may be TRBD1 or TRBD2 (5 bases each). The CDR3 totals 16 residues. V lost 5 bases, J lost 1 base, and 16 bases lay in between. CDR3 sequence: CASSQLGDHRTDTQYF. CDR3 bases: TGTGCCAGCAGTCAACTCGGGGACCACCGCACAGATACGCAGTATTTT.

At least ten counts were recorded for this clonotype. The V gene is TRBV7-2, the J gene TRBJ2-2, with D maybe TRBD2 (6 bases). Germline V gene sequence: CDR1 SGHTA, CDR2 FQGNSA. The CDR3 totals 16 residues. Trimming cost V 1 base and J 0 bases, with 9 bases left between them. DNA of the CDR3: TGTGCCAGCAGCTTAGTAGCGGCGGCGAACACCGGGGAGCTGTTTTTT. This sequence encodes CASSLVAAANTGELFF.

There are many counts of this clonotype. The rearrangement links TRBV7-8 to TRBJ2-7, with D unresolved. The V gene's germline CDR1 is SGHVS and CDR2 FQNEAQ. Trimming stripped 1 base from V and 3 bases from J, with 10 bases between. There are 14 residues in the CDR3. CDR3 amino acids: CASSLVPNGYEQYV. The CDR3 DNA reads TGTGCCAGCAGCTTAGTCCCAAATGGCTACGAGCAGTACGTC.

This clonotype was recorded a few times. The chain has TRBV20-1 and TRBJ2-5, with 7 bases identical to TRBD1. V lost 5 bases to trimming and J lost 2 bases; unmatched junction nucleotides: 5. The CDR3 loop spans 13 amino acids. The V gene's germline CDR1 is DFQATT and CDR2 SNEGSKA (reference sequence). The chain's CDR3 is CSAAGTDQETQYF. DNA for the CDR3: TGCAGTGCTGCCGGGACAGATCAAGAGACCCAGTACTTC.

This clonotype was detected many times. Here the CDR3 reads CASSVIGGEQFF. CDR3 nucleotides: TGTGCCAGCAGCGTAATCGGGGGAGAGCAGTTCTTC. The V gene is TRBV9, the J gene TRBJ2-1; possibly TRBD2 for D (6 bases). V dropped 1 base and J dropped 10 bases, with 9 bases sitting between them. This CDR3 is built from 12 residues. Germline V gene data show CDR1 as SGDLS and CDR2 as YYNGEE.

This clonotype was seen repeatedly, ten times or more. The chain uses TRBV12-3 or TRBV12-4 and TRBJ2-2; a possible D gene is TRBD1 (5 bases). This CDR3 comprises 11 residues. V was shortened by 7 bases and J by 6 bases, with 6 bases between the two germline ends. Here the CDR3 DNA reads TGTGCCAGCAAACAGGCCGGGGAGCTGTTTTTT. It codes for CASKQAGELFF.

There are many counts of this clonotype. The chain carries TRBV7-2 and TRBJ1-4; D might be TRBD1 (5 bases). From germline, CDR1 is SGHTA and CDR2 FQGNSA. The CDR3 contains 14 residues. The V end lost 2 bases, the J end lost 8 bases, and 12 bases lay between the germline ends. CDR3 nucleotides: TGTGCCAGCAGCTTAAATGGGGGGGAAGAAAAACTGTTTTTT. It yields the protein CASSLNGGEEKLFF.

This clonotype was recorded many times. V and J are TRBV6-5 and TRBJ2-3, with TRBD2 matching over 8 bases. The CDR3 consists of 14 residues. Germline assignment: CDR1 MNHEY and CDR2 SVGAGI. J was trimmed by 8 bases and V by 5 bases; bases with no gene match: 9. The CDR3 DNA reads TGTGCCAGCAGTACGGGGGGGTACGGGGGTACGCAGTATTTT. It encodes CASSTGGYGGTQYF.

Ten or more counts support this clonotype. CDR3 amino acids: CASSSYGRGGVYNEQFF. In DNA form, the CDR3 reads TGTGCCAGCAGCTCCTATGGACGGGGTGGGGTTTACAATGAGCAGTTCTTC. The chain has TRBV11-2 and TRBJ2-1; tentative D call: TRBD2 (5 bases). From germline, CDR1 is SGHAT and CDR2 FQNNGV. V was shortened by 4 bases and J by 4 bases, with 20 bases between the two germline ends. The CDR3 is 17 residues long.

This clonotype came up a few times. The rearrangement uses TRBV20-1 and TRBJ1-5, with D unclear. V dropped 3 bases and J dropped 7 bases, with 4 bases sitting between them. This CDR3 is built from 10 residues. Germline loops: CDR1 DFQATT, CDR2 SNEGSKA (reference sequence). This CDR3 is CSASLQPQHF. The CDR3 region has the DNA TGCAGTGCTAGTTTGCAGCCCCAGCATTTT.

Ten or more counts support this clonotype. Here the CDR3 reads CASSYRGVNSPLHF. CDR3 in DNA: TGTGCCAGCAGTTACAGGGGGGTGAATTCACCCCTCCACTTT. This chain links TRBV6-5 with TRBJ1-6, with TRBD1 as a possible D gene (6 bases). The CDR3 is 14 amino acids. V dropped 2 bases and J dropped 7 bases, with 9 bases sitting between them. Germline-derived CDR1 and CDR2 are MNHEY and SVGAGI.

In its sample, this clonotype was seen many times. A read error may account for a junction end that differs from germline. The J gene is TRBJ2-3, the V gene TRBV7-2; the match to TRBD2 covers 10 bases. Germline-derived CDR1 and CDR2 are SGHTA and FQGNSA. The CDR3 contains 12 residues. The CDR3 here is CASSWAAGGMDF. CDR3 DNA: TGTGCCAGCAGCTGGGCAGCGGGAGGGATGGACTTT.

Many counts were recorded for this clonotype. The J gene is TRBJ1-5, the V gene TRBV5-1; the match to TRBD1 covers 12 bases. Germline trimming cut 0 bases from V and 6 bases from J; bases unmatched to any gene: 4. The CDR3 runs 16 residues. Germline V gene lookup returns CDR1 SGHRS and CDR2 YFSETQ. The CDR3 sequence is CASSLGGQGAGQPQHF. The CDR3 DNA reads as TGCGCCAGCAGCTTGGGGGGACAGGGGGCAGGTCAGCCCCAGCATTTT.

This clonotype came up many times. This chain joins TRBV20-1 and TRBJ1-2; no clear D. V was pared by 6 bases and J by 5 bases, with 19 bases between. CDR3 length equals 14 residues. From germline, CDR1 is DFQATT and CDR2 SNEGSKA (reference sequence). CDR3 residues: CSAKPGLNPYGYTF. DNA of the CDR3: TGCAGTGCAAAACCGGGCCTAAACCCATATGGCTACACCTTC.

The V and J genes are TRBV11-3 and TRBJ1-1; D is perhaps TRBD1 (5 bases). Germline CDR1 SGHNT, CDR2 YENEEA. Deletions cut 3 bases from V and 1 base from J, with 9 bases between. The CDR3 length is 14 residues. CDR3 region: CASSFLDRNTEAFF. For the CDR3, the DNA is TGTGCCAGCAGCTTCCTCGACAGGAACACTGAAGCTTTCTTT. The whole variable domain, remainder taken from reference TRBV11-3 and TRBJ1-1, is EAGVVQSPRYKIIEKKQPVAFWCNPISGHNTLYWYLQNLGQGPELLIRYENEEAVDDSQLPKDRFSAERLKGVDSTLKIQPAELGDSAVYLCASSFLDRNTEAFFGQGTRLTVV.

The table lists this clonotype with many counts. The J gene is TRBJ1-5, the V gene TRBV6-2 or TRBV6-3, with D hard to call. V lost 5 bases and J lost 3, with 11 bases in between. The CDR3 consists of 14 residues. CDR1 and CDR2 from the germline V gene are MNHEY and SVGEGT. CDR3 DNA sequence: TGTGCCAGCAGTCCTCGACAAGTCAATCAGCCCCAGCATTTT. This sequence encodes CASSPRQVNQPQHF.

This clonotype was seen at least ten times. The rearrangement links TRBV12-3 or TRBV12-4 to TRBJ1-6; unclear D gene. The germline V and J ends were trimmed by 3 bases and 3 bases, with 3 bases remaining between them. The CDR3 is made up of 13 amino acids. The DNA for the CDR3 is TGTGCCAGCAGTTTGGTCTATAATTCACCCCTCCACTTT. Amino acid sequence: CASSLVYNSPLHF.

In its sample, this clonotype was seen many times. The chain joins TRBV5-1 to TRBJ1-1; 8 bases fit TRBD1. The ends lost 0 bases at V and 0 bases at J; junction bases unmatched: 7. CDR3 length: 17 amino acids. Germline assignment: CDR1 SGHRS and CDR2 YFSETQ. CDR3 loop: CASSLEGTGGVNTEAFF. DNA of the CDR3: TGCGCCAGCAGCTTGGAGGGGACAGGTGGGGTGAACACTGAAGCTTTCTTT.

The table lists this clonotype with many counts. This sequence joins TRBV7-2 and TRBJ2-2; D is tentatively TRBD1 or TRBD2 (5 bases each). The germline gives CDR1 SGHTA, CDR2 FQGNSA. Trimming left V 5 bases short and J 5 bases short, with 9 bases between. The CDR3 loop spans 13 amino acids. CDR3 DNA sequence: TGTGCCAGCAGCCCAGGGAGAACCGGGGAGCTGTTTTTT. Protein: CASSPGRTGELFF.